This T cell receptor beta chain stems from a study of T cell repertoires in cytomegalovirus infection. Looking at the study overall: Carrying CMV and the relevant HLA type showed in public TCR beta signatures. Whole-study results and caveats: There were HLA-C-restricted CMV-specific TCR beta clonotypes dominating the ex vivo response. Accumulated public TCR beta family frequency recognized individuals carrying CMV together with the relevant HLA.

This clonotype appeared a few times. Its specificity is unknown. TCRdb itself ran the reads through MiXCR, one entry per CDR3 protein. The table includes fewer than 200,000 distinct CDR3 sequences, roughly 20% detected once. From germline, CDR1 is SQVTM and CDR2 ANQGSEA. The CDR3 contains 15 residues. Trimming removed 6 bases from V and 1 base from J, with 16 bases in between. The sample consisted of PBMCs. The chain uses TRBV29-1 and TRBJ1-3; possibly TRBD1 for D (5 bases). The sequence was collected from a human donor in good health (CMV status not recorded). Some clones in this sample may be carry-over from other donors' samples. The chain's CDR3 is CSVAGTGRSGNTIYF. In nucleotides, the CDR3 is TGCAGCGTAGCCGGGACCGGGAGGTCTGGAAACACCATATATTTT. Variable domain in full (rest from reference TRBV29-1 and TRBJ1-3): SAVISQKPSRDICQRGTSLTIQCQVDSQVTMMFWYRQQPGQSLTLIATANQGSEATYESGFVIDKFPISRPNLTFSTLTVSNMSPEDSSIYLCSVAGTGRSGNTIYFGEGSWLTVV.